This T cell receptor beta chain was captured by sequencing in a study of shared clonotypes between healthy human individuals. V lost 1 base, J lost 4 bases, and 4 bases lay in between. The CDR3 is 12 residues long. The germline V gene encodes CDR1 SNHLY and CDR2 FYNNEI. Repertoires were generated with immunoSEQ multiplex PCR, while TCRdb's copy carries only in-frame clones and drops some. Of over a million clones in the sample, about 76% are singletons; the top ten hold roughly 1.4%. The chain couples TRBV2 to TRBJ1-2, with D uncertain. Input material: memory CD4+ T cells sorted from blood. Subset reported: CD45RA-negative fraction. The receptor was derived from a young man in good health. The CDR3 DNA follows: TGTGCCAGCAGTGAAGAGAGCTATGGCTACACCTTC. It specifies CASSEESYGYTF.